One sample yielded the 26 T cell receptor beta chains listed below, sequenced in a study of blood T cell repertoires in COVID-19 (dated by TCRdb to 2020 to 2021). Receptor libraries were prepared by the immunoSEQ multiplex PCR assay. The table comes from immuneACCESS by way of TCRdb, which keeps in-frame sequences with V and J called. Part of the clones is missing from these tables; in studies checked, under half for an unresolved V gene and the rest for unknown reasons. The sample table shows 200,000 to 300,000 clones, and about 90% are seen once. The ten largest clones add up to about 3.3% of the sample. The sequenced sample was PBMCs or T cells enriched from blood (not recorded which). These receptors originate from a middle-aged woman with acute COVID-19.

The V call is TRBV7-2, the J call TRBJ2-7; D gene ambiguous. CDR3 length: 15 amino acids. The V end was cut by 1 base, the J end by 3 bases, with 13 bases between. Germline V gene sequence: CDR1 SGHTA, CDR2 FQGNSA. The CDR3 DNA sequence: TGTGCCAGCAGCTTAGGAGTTAGTTCCGTCTACGAGCAGTACTTC. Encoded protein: CASSLGVSSVYEQYF.

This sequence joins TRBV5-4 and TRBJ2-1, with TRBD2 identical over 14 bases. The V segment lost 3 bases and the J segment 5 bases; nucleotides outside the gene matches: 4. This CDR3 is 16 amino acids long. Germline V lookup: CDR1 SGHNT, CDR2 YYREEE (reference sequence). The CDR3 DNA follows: TGTGCCAGCAGCTCCGCGACTAGCGGGGGGGACAATGAGCAGTTCTTC. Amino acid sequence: CASSSATSGGDNEQFF.

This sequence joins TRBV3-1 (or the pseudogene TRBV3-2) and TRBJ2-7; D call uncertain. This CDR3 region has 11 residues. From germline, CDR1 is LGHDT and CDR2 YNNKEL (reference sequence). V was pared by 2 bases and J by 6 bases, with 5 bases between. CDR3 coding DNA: TGTGCCAGCAGCCAATCCGGCGAGCAGTACTTC. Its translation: CASSQSGEQYF.

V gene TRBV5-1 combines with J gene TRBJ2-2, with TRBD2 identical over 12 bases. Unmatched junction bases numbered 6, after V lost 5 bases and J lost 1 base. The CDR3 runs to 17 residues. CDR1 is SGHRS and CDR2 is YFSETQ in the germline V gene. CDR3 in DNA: TGCGCCAGCAGTTGGACTAGCGGGACAAAGAACACCGGGGAGCTGTTTTTT. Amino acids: CASSWTSGTKNTGELFF.

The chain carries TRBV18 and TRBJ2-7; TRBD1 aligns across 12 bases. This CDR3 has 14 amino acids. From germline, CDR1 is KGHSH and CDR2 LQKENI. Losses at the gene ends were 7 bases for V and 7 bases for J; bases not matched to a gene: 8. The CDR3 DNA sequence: TGTGCCAGCTGGAGGGGACAGGGGGCTAAAGAGCAGTACTTC. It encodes CASWRGQGAKEQYF.

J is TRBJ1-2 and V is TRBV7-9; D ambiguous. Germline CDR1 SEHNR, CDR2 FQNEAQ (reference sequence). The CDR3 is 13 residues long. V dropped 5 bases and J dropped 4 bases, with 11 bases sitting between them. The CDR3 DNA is TGTGCCAGCAGCCCCGGGAACCTCTATGGCTACACCTTC. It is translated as CASSPGNLYGYTF.

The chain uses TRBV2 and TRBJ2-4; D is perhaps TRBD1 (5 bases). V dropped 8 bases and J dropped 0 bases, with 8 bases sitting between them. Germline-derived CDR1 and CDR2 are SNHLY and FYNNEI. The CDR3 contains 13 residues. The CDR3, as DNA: TGTGCCAGCTGGGGCCTAGCCAAAAACATTCAGTACTTC. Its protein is CASWGLAKNIQYF.

The CDR3 spells CASRARRDNEQFF. CDR3 DNA sequence: TGTGCCAGCAGAGCGAGGCGGGACAATGAGCAGTTCTTC. The chain links TRBV7-9 to TRBJ2-1; perhaps TRBD2 as D (5 bases). Trimming left V 6 bases short and J 5 bases short, with 11 bases between. This CDR3 region has 13 residues. CDR1 and CDR2 (germline): SEHNR, FQNEAQ (reference sequence).

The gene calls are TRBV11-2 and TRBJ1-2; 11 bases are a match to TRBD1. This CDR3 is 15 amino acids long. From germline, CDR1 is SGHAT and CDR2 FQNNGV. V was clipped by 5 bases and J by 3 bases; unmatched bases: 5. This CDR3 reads CASSQGTGGHYGYTF. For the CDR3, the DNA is TGTGCCAGCAGCCAGGGGACAGGGGGTCACTATGGCTACACCTTC.

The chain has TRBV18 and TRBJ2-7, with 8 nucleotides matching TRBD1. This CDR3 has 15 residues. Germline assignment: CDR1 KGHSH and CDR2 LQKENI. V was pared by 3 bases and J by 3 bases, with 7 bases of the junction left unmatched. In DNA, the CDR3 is TGTGCCAGCTCACCCCCGGGACAGGCCCACTACGAGCAGTACTTC. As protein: CASSPPGQAHYEQYF.

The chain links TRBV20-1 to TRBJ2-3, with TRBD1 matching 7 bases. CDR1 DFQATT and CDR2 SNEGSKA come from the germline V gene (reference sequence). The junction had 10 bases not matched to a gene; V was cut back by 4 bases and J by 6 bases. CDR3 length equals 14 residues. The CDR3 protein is CSATDRVSADTQYF. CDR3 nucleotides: TGCAGTGCTACTGACAGGGTTTCCGCCGATACGCAGTATTTT.

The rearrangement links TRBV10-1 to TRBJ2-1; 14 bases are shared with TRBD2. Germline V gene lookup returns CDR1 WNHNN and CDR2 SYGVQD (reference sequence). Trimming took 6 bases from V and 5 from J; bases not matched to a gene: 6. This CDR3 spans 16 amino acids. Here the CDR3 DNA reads TGCGCCAGCAGAACGGGACTAGCGGGAGCGAACAATGAGCAGTTCTTC. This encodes CASRTGLAGANNEQFF.

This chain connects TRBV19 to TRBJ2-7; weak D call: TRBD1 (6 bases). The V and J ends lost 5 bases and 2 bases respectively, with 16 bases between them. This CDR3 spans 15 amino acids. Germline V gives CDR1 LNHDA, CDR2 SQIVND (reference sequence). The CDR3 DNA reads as TGTGCCAGTAGTCCACGGGACAAGCTAGCCTACGAGCAGTACTTC. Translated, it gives CASSPRDKLAYEQYF.

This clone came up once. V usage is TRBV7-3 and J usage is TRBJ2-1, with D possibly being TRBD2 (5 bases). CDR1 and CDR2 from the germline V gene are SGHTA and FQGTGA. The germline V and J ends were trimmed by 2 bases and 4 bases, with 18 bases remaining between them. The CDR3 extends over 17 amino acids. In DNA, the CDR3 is TGTGCCAGCAGCTTAGTCCCCCCCGGGGTAGGGTACAATGAGCAGTTCTTC. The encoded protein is CASSLVPPGVGYNEQFF.

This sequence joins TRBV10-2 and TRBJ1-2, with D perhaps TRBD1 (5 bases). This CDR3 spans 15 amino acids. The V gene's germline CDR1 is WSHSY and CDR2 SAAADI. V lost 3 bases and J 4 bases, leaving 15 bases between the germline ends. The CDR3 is CASSDLSGRLYGYTF. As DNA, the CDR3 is TGCGCCAGCAGTGATTTGTCAGGGCGACTCTATGGCTACACCTTC.

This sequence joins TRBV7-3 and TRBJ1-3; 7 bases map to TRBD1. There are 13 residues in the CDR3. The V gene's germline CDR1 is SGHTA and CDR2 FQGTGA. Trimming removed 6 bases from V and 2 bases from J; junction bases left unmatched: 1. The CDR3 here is CASRGQAGNTIYF. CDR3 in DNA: TGTGCCAGCAGAGGACAGGCTGGAAACACCATATATTTT.

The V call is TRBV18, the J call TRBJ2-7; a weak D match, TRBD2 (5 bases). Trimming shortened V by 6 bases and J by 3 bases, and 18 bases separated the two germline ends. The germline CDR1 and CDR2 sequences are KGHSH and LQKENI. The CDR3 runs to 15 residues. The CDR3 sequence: CASSRPRGSSYEQYF. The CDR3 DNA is TGTGCCAGCTCGCGGCCCAGAGGGAGCAGCTACGAGCAGTACTTC. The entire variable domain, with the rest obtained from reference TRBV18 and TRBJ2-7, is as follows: NAGVMQNPRHLVRRRGQEARLRCSPMKGHSHVYWYRQLPEEGLKFMVYLQKENIIDESGMPKERFSAEFPKEGPSILRIQQVVRGDSAAYFCASSRPRGSSYEQYFGPGTRLTVT.

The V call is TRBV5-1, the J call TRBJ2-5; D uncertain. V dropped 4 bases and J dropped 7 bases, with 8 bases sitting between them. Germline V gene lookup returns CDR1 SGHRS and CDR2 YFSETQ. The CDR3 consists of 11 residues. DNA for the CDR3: TGCGCCAGCAGCGAGCATGGGACCCAGTACTTC. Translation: CASSEHGTQYF.

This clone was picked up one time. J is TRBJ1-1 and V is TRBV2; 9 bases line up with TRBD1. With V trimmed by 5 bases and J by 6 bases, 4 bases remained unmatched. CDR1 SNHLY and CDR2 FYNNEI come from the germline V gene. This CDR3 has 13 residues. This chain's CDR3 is CASSRTGEAEAFF. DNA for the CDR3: TGTGCCAGCAGTCGGACAGGGGAGGCTGAAGCTTTCTTT. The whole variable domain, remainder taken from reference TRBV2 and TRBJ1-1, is EPEVTQTPSHQVTQMGQEVILRCVPISNHLYFYWYRQILGQKVEFLVSFYNNEISEKSEIFDDQFSVERPDGSNFTLKIRSTKLEDSAMYFCASSRTGEAEAFFGQGTRLTVV.

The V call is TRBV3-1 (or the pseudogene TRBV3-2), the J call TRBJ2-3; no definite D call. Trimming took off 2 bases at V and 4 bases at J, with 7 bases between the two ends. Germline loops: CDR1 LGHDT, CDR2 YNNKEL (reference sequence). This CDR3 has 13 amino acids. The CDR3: CASSQIVADTQYF. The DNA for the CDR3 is TGTGCCAGCAGCCAAATAGTGGCAGATACGCAGTATTTT.

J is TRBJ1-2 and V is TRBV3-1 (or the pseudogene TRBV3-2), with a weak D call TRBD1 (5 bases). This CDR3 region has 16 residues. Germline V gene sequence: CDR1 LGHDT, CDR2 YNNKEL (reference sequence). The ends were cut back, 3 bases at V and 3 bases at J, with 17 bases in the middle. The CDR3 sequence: CASSHGERDWHYGYTF. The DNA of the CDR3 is TGTGCCAGCAGCCATGGAGAAAGGGACTGGCACTATGGCTACACCTTC.

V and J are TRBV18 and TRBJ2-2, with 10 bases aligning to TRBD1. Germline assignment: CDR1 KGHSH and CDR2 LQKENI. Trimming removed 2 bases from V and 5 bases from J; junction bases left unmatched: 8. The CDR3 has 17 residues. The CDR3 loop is CASSPAGTGVWTGELFF. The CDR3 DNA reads TGTGCCAGCTCACCAGCCGGGACAGGGGTATGGACCGGGGAGCTGTTTTTT.

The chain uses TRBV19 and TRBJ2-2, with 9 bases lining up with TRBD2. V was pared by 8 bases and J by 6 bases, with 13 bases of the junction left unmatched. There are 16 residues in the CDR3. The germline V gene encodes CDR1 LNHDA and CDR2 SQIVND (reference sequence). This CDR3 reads CASGGLAGEWSGELFF. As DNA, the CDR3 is TGTGCCAGTGGTGGGTTAGCGGGAGAATGGTCCGGGGAGCTGTTTTTT.

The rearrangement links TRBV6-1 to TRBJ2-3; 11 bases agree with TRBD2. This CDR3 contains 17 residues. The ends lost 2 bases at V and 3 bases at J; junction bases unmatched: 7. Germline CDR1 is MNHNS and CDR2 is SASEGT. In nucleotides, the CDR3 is TGTGCCAGCAGTGAACAAAAAACTAGCGGGAGTACAGATACGCAGTATTTT. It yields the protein CASSEQKTSGSTDTQYF.

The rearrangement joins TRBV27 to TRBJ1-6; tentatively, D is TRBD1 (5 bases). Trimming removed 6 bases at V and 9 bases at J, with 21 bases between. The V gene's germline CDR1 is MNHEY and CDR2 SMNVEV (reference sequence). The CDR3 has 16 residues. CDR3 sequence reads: CASRHESVAGRSPLHF. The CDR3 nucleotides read TGTGCCAGCAGACATGAGAGTGTGGCAGGGCGTTCACCCCTCCACTTT.

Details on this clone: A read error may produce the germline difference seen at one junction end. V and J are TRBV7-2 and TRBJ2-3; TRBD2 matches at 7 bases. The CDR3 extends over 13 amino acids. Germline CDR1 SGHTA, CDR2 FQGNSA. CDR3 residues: CASSDTPGLYPNF. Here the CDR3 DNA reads TGTGCCAGCAGCGACACGCCGGGACTATATCCTAATTTT. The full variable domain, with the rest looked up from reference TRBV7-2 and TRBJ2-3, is GAGVSQSPSNKVTEKGKDVELRCDPISGHTALYWYRQSLGQGLEFLIYFQGNSAPDKSGLPSDRFSAERTGGSVSTLTIQRTQQEDSAVYLCASSDTPGLYPNFGPGTRLTVL.